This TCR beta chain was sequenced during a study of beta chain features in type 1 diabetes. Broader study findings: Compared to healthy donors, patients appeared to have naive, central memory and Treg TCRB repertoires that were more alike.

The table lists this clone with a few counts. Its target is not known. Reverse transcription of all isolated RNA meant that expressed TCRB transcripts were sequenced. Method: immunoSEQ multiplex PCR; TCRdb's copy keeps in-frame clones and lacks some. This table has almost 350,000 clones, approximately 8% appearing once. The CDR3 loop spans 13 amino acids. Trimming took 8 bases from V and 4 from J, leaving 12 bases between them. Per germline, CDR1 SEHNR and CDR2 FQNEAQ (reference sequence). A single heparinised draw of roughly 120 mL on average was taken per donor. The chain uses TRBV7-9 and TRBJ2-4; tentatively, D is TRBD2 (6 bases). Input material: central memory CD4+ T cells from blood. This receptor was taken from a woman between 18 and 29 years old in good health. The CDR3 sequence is CASAGQGKNIQYF. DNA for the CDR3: TGTGCCAGCGCGGGGCAGGGAAAAAACATTCAGTACTTC.